The 25 T cell receptor beta chains given below trace back to one sample, sequenced in a study of spatial heterogeneity in lung cancer. From the 5' RACE reads, TCRdb called clonotypes with MiXCR, one entry per CDR3 protein. In the table there are 12,000 or so distinct CDR3 sequences, about 13% of which are singletons. Time point denoted: sample taken at primary tumor resection. Tumor, nontumor lung or frozen PBMC supplied whole RNA that was sequenced unsorted. The specimen was PBMCs, collected at surgery. Receptors originate from a female donor with early-stage non-small cell lung cancer.

The chain is built from TRBV12-3 or TRBV12-4 and TRBJ1-1; no reliable D call. The CDR3 is 13 amino acids. The ends were cut back, 5 bases at V and 3 bases at J, with 10 bases in the middle. The CDR3 bases are TGTGCCAGCAGTAGACGAGAGGACACTGAAGCTTTCTTT. Amino acid sequence: CASSRREDTEAFF.

CDR3 bases: TGCAGTGCTAGAGGCCTCCCGGGGGCCCAAGAGACCCAGTACTTC. Amino acids: CSARGLPGAQETQYF. V usage is TRBV20-1 and J usage is TRBJ2-5, with D perhaps given as TRBD1 or TRBD2 (6 bases each). Germline V gives CDR1 DFQATT, CDR2 SNEGSKA (reference sequence). V was cut by 1 base and J by 1 base, with 13 bases left in between. The CDR3 runs to 15 residues.

This clonotype was seen at least ten times. The DNA for the CDR3 is TGTGCCAGCAGCTTACCCACAGGGCCTAGCGCCGCCTACGAGCAGTACTTC. Encoded protein: CASSLPTGPSAAYEQYF. The rearrangement uses TRBV7-8 and TRBJ2-7; D is possibly TRBD1 or TRBD2 (6 bases each). The germline V and J ends were trimmed by 2 bases and 2 bases, with 19 bases remaining between them. The CDR3 is made up of 17 amino acids. The germline V gene has CDR1 SGHVS and CDR2 FQNEAQ.

Many counts were recorded for this clonotype. The chain couples TRBV6-6 to TRBJ2-3; TRBD2 is a possible D gene (7 bases). Germline-derived CDR1 and CDR2 are MNHNY and SVGAGI (reference sequence). The CDR3 contains 13 residues. V was trimmed by 5 bases and J by 10 bases, leaving 16 bases between them. The CDR3 reads CASSTFQGRAQYF. CDR3 bases: TGTGCCAGCAGTACTTTCCAGGGGAGGGCGCAGTATTTT.

This clonotype was seen at least ten times. This rearrangement joins TRBV7-9 to TRBJ1-1; 8 bases agree with TRBD1. V dropped 5 bases and J dropped 1; count of bases not matched to a gene: 6. CDR3 length: 15 amino acids. The germline gives CDR1 SEHNR, CDR2 FQNEAQ (reference sequence). The CDR3 region has the DNA TGTGCCAGCAGCGCCGGGACAGGTCAGAACACTGAAGCTTTCTTT. Protein product: CASSAGTGQNTEAFF.

A word on this clonotype: The junction and the germline gene differ at one end; a read error may be behind it. The rearrangement links TRBV6-5 to TRBJ2-2; unclear D gene. This CDR3 comprises 14 residues. Per the germline V gene, CDR1 is MNHEY and CDR2 is SVGAGI. The CDR3 sequence: CAGSYSSQFGELFF. The CDR3, as DNA: TGTGCCGGCAGTTACTCATCCCAATTCGGGGAGCTGTTTTTT.

Relative to its sample, this clonotype is medium-sized. The chain employs TRBV12-3 or TRBV12-4 and TRBJ1-2; possible D gene TRBD1, 5 bases. The CDR3 consists of 15 residues. V was trimmed by 5 bases and J by 4 bases, leaving 17 bases between them. The CDR3 here is CASSGGTGAGYGYTF. In nucleotides, the CDR3 is TGTGCCAGCAGTGGGGGGACTGGTGCTGGCTATGGCTACACCTTC.

This clonotype turned up a few times. V and J are TRBV5-1 and TRBJ1-2; tentative D call: TRBD1 (6 bases). V lost 4 bases, J lost 0 bases, and 10 bases lay in between. Per the germline V gene, CDR1 is SGHRS and CDR2 is YFSETQ. CDR3 length: 14 amino acids. The CDR3 protein is CASSEDSPNYGYTF. Here the CDR3 DNA reads TGCGCCAGCAGCGAGGACAGCCCTAACTATGGCTACACCTTC.

This clonotype came up a few times. This chain links TRBV30 with TRBJ2-7; D is unclear. Germline assignment: CDR1 GTSNPN and CDR2 SVGIG (reference sequence). The CDR3 is 12 amino acids. V lost 2 bases and J lost 3, with 8 bases in between. The CDR3 loop is CAWSHLGYEQYF. As DNA, the CDR3 is TGTGCCTGGAGTCACTTGGGCTACGAGCAGTACTTC.

In its sample, this clonotype is medium-sized. The V call is TRBV5-1, the J call TRBJ2-5; D tentatively reads TRBD1 or TRBD2 (7 bases each). Germline CDR1 reads SGHRS; CDR2 reads YFSETQ. The CDR3 consists of 16 residues. The V gene lost 4 bases and the J gene lost 5 bases, with 21 bases spanning the gap. The CDR3 coding sequence is TGCGCCAGCAGCCCATCCCCCACAGGGGAGGGGGAGACCCAGTACTTC. Its translation is CASSPSPTGEGETQYF.

This clonotype was counted many times. V usage is TRBV7-6 and J usage is TRBJ2-5, with 7 bases matching TRBD1. This CDR3 spans 15 amino acids. Losses at the gene ends were 1 base for V and 1 base for J; bases not matched to a gene: 3. Germline CDR1 is SGHVS and CDR2 is FNYEAQ. The CDR3 loop is CASSLGGTAQETQYF. The CDR3 DNA sequence: TGTGCCAGCAGCTTAGGGGGGACAGCCCAAGAGACCCAGTACTTC.

This clonotype is medium-sized by share. V is TRBV2 and J is TRBJ2-1; TRBD2 agrees at 10 bases. V lost 2 bases and J lost 7; bases outside the gene matches: 8. CDR1 and CDR2 (germline): SNHLY, FYNNEI. There are 16 residues in the CDR3. The CDR3 coding sequence is TGTGCCAGCAGTGAAAAAACTAGCGGGAAAGGAAATGAGCAGTTCTTC. Amino acid sequence: CASSEKTSGKGNEQFF.

The CDR3: CASSLGGITDTQYF. The CDR3, as DNA: TGCGCCAGCAGCTTGGGAGGGATCACAGATACGCAGTATTTT. V and J are TRBV5-1 and TRBJ2-3; the D gene is possibly TRBD2 (5 bases). This CDR3 is built from 14 residues. V gave up 0 bases and J gave up 2 bases, with 7 bases separating them. Germline V gene data show CDR1 as SGHRS and CDR2 as YFSETQ.

The V gene is TRBV3-1, the J gene TRBJ2-1; 8 nucleotides line up with TRBD2. After removal of 1 base from V and 4 bases from J, the junction contained 3 bases not matched to a gene. Germline values: CDR1 LGHDT, CDR2 YNNKEL (reference sequence). The CDR3 contains 15 residues. CDR3 sequence: CASSQGGTRYNEQFF. CDR3 bases: TGTGCCAGCAGCCAAGGGGGGACTAGATACAATGAGCAGTTCTTC.

This clonotype was seen ten or more times. The genes are TRBV20-1 and TRBJ2-1; 11 nucleotides line up with TRBD2. V lost 5 bases, J lost 8 bases, and 11 bases stayed unmatched. The CDR3 has 15 amino acids. The germline CDR1 and CDR2 sequences are DFQATT and SNEGSKA (reference sequence). The CDR3 protein is CSADFMTSGTDEQFF. The CDR3 DNA is TGCAGTGCTGACTTTATGACTAGCGGGACCGATGAGCAGTTCTTC.

Ten or more counts support this clonotype. The J gene is TRBJ2-7, the V gene TRBV4-3; D possibly corresponds to TRBD1 (5 bases). V was clipped by 5 bases and J by 5 bases, with 13 bases between them. This CDR3 region has 13 residues. Germline values: CDR1 LGHNA, CDR2 YSLEER. The chain's CDR3 is CASSSTPGNEQYF. CDR3 DNA sequence: TGCGCCAGCAGCAGCACCCCAGGGAACGAGCAGTACTTC.

This rearrangement joins TRBV7-2 to TRBJ2-7; no reliable D call. The V and J ends lost 0 bases and 3 bases respectively, with 9 bases between them. Germline loops: CDR1 SGHTA, CDR2 FQGNSA. CDR3 length: 14 residues. CDR3 region: CASSLAPRGYEQYF. CDR3 sequence (DNA): TGTGCCAGCAGCTTAGCCCCCCGTGGCTACGAGCAGTACTTC.

This clonotype came up many times. The chain employs TRBV7-2 and TRBJ2-3; 12 positions agree with TRBD2. Germline values: CDR1 SGHTA, CDR2 FQGNSA. This CDR3 has 17 amino acids. V lost 5 bases and J lost 0; bases outside the gene matches: 6. Here the CDR3 DNA reads TGTGCCAGCAGCCCCCGGCTAGCGGGGGGGAGCACAGATACGCAGTATTTT. This encodes CASSPRLAGGSTDTQYF.

This clonotype was detected ten times or more. The chain uses TRBV30 and TRBJ2-6; D possibly corresponds to TRBD1 (5 bases). V was cut by 6 bases and J by 0 bases, with 6 bases left in between. Germline CDR1 reads GTSNPN; CDR2 reads SVGIG (reference sequence). The CDR3 spans 13 residues. This chain's CDR3 is CACQGSGANVLTF. For the CDR3, the DNA is TGTGCCTGTCAGGGCTCTGGGGCCAACGTCCTGACTTTC.

The chain carries TRBV27 and TRBJ1-3; TRBD1 might be the D (5 bases). V lost 0 bases and J 2 bases, leaving 8 bases between the germline ends. The CDR3 totals 15 residues. Germline V lookup: CDR1 MNHEY, CDR2 SMNVEV (reference sequence). The CDR3 loop is CASSLSGGAGNTIYF. The CDR3 region has the DNA TGTGCCAGCAGTTTATCGGGGGGGGCTGGAAACACCATATATTTT.

Many counts were recorded for this clonotype. The chain recombines TRBV7-2 with TRBJ2-3, with 13 bases identical to TRBD2. The CDR3 has 18 residues. Trimming took 5 bases from V and 4 from J; bases not matched to a gene: 12. The germline CDR1 and CDR2 sequences are SGHTA and FQGNSA. CDR3 sequence (DNA): TGTGCCAGCAGCCCCACCCCTGGACTAGCGGGAGCGGCAGATACGCAGTATTTT. Amino acid sequence: CASSPTPGLAGAADTQYF.

This clonotype has a count of ten or more. The V gene is TRBV11-2, the J gene TRBJ1-1; D gene uncertain. The CDR3 extends over 13 amino acids. Trimming removed 1 base from V and 1 base from J, with 4 bases in between. Germline CDR1 and CDR2: SGHAT and FQNNGV. The CDR3 is CASSLGSNTEAFF. The CDR3 DNA reads TGTGCCAGCAGCTTAGGTTCGAACACTGAAGCTTTCTTT.

As to this clonotype: A much larger clonotype is one base distant, so this may be a read error. The gene calls are TRBV7-2 and TRBJ2-2; D is ambiguous. This CDR3 is built from 13 residues. Per germline, CDR1 SGHTA and CDR2 FQGNSA. DNA for the CDR3: TGTGTCAGCACCACGAGAGGCACCGGGGAGCTGTTTTTT. It codes for CVSTTRGTGELFF.

By its share, this clonotype is medium-sized (0.01 to 0.1%). The chain is built from TRBV6-1 and TRBJ1-5, with TRBD1 matching over 7 bases. In germline, CDR1 is MNHNS, CDR2 SASEGT. The V gene end was trimmed by 7 bases and the J gene end by 3 bases; junction bases not matched to a gene: 6. This CDR3 comprises 14 residues. In nucleotides, the CDR3 is TGTGCCAGCACCTCGGGACAGTACAATCAGCCCCAGCATTTT. Translating gives CASTSGQYNQPQHF.

In its sample, this clonotype was seen many times. The V gene is TRBV30, the J gene TRBJ1-3; TRBD1 matches 7 bases. This CDR3 is 14 amino acids long. CDR1 and CDR2 from the germline V gene are GTSNPN and SVGIG (reference sequence). Unmatched junction bases numbered 1, after V lost 0 bases and J lost 2 bases. For the CDR3, the DNA is TGTGCCTGGAGTGTCGGACAGGCTGGAAACACCATATATTTT. Protein: CAWSVGQAGNTIYF.